Below, one T cell receptor (beta chain) is given with its context. This CDR3 comprises 12 residues. Germline V gene sequence: CDR1 MNHEY, CDR2 SVGAGI. Trimming removed 5 bases from V and 5 bases from J, with 8 bases in between. This entry is derived from a study of shared T cell receptors in the human thymus. Using immunoSEQ multiplex PCR, the repertoire was profiled, and TCRdb retains in-frame clones only, with some absent. The top ten hold approximately 0.013% of the sample, which has 450,000 to 650,000 clones, more than 75% seen once. The data also belong to a second study, concerning human thymus T cells. That report adds: Corrective heart surgery yielded the resections from which the thymus tissue came.

The chain uses TRBV6-5 and TRBJ2-3; D is ambiguous. Sequenced material: thymocytes. The source of this sequence is a boy younger than two with a congenital heart defect. DNA for the CDR3: TGTGCCAGCAGTACCCAGGAAGATACGCAGTATTTT. Its protein product is CASSTQEDTQYF.